This TCR beta chain came from a study of cytomegalovirus exposure and HLA in healthy donors. The CDR3 has 13 residues. Germline V gives CDR1 MNHNS, CDR2 SASEGT. V shed 7 bases and J 7 bases; nucleotides not matched to a gene: 7. Primers included in the PCR were 60 Vbeta and 13 Jbeta primers. This table comes from immunoSEQ multiplex PCR, and its TCRdb copy is limited to in-frame clones, with some not included. The table records some 79,000 clones, around 79% of them present only once. Sequenced material: PBMCs. The chain carries TRBV6-1 and TRBJ1-5; 7 nucleotides line up with TRBD1. The clonotype comes from a male donor in good health and CMV-seropositive. CDR3 coding DNA: TGTGCCAGCACAGGGGGTCAGGAGCAGCCCCAGCATTTT. Translating it yields CASTGGQEQPQHF.